Listed below are T cell receptor beta chains from one sample, sequenced in a study of Graves' ophthalmopathy and Graves' hyperthyroidism. TCRdb independently ran MiXCR on the multiplex PCR reads; one entry per CDR3 protein. Of about 660,000 distinct CDR3 sequences listed, roughly two fifths are singletons. Sequencing was done on a sample of peripheral blood. These TCRs come from an adult man with Graves' ophthalmopathy. CDR3s include the opening cysteine and the closing phenylalanine or tryptophan. A D gene is named only where the DNA matches it firmly. Only some rows state a clone size, as once, few, many or a class for expanded clones.

j_call: TRBJ1-1
clone_size: -
v_call: TRBV25-1
d_call: -
cdr3_aa: CASSAATGATEAFF
cdr3_nt: TGTGCCAGCAGTGCCGCGACCGGGGCCACTGAAGCTTTCTTT

j_call: TRBJ1-1
clone_size: many
v_call: TRBV2
d_call: -
cdr3_aa: CASNLGGREAFF
cdr3_nt: TGTGCCAGCAACCTGGGAGGTCGTGAAGCTTTCTTT

j_call: TRBJ2-5
clone_size: many
v_call: TRBV14
d_call: -
cdr3_aa: CASSQGDTFGETQYF
cdr3_nt: TGTGCCAGCAGCCAAGGTGACACTTTTGGGGAGACCCAGTACTTC

j_call: TRBJ2-7
clone_size: -
v_call: TRBV20-1
d_call: -
cdr3_aa: CSASRNTRGSYEQYF
cdr3_nt: TGCAGTGCTAGTCGGAATACTCGGGGCTCCTACGAGCAGTACTTC

j_call: TRBJ2-5
clone_size: many
v_call: TRBV4-2
d_call: -
cdr3_aa: CASSQDPGAMQTQYF
cdr3_nt: TGTGCCAGCAGCCAAGATCCAGGGGCCATGCAGACCCAGTACTTC

j_call: TRBJ2-2
clone_size: -
v_call: TRBV7-9
d_call: TRBD2
cdr3_aa: CASSSGQGGTSGGNAGELFF
cdr3_nt: TGTGCCAGCAGCTCTGGACAGGGAGGGACTAGCGGGGGTAACGCCGGGGAGCTGTTTTTT

j_call: TRBJ1-4
clone_size: -
v_call: TRBV6-5
d_call: -
cdr3_aa: CTSCLGGTDEKLFF
cdr3_nt: TGTACCAGCTGCCTTGGAGGTACAGATGAAAAACTGTTTTTT

j_call: TRBJ1-1
clone_size: many
v_call: TRBV13
d_call: -
cdr3_aa: CASSRVGPWTEAFF
cdr3_nt: TGTGCCAGCAGCCGGGTGGGTCCGTGGACTGAAGCTTTCTTT

j_call: TRBJ1-1
clone_size: many
v_call: TRBV29-1
d_call: -
cdr3_aa: CSVRGRGAGSNTEAFF
cdr3_nt: TGCAGCGTTCGAGGAAGGGGGGCCGGATCGAACACTGAAGCTTTCTTT

j_call: TRBJ2-7
clone_size: many
v_call: TRBV24-1
d_call: -
cdr3_aa: CATSDKDRYEQYF
cdr3_nt: TGTGCCACCAGTGATAAGGACCGGTACGAGCAGTACTTC

j_call: TRBJ2-7
clone_size: few
v_call: TRBV12-3/TRBV12-4
d_call: TRBD1
cdr3_aa: CASRSTGALYEQYF
cdr3_nt: TGTGCCAGCAGGTCTACAGGGGCCCTCTACGAGCAGTACTTC

j_call: TRBJ1-2
clone_size: -
v_call: TRBV15
d_call: TRBD1
cdr3_aa: CATSSPGGGQGSFEGFNYGYTF
cdr3_nt: TGTGCCACCAGCAGCCCCGGAGGGGGACAGGGGAGCTTCGAGGGATTTAACTATGGCTACACCTTC

j_call: TRBJ2-7
clone_size: many
v_call: TRBV12-3/TRBV12-4
d_call: -
cdr3_aa: CASSYNRESYPYEQYF
cdr3_nt: TGTGCCAGCAGTTACAACAGGGAAAGCTATCCCTACGAGCAGTACTTC

j_call: TRBJ2-7
clone_size: -
v_call: TRBV10-3
d_call: -
cdr3_aa: CASSLSTGSSYEQYF
cdr3_nt: TGTGCCAGCAGTTTATCTACCGGGAGCTCCTACGAGCAGTACTTC

j_call: TRBJ1-2
clone_size: -
v_call: TRBV25-1
d_call: TRBD1
cdr3_aa: CASSGWDRVGYTF
cdr3_nt: TGTGCCAGCAGTGGGTGGGACAGGGTTGGCTACACCTTC

j_call: TRBJ1-1
clone_size: -
v_call: TRBV10-3
d_call: -
cdr3_aa: CAISSQENTEAFF
cdr3_nt: TGTGCCATCAGCTCACAAGAGAACACTGAAGCTTTCTTT

j_call: TRBJ1-2
clone_size: many
v_call: TRBV19
d_call: TRBD1
cdr3_aa: CASSTLGTALYGYTF
cdr3_nt: TGTGCCAGTAGCACACTAGGGACAGCGTTGTATGGCTACACCTTC

j_call: TRBJ2-1
clone_size: -
v_call: TRBV7-9
d_call: TRBD2
cdr3_aa: CASSLARTSGINEQFF
cdr3_nt: TGTGCCAGCAGCTTAGCCCGGACTAGCGGGATCAATGAGCAGTTCTTC

j_call: TRBJ1-1
clone_size: -
v_call: TRBV20-1
d_call: -
cdr3_aa: CSAKGGGTEAFF
cdr3_nt: TGCAGTGCCAAGGGTGGGGGCACTGAAGCTTTCTTT

j_call: TRBJ1-2
clone_size: -
v_call: TRBV6-1
d_call: -
cdr3_aa: CASKGGGLGYTF
cdr3_nt: TGTGCCAGCAAAGGTGGGGGGCTCGGCTACACCTTC

j_call: TRBJ2-7
clone_size: -
v_call: TRBV20-1
d_call: -
cdr3_aa: CSARRTTYEQYF
cdr3_nt: TGCAGTGCTAGACGGACAACCTACGAGCAGTACTTC

j_call: TRBJ1-2
clone_size: once
v_call: TRBV24-1
d_call: -
cdr3_aa: CATSDAQGLYGYTF
cdr3_nt: TGTGCCACCAGTGATGCACAGGGCCTCTATGGCTACACCTTC

j_call: TRBJ2-5
clone_size: -
v_call: TRBV12-3/TRBV12-4
d_call: TRBD1
cdr3_aa: CASRLGDRGLQETQYF
cdr3_nt: TGTGCCAGCAGACTCGGGGACAGGGGGCTCCAAGAGACCCAGTACTTC

j_call: TRBJ2-5
clone_size: few
v_call: TRBV5-6
d_call: TRBD1
cdr3_aa: CASSPWWDRGETQYF
cdr3_nt: TGTGCCAGCAGCCCATGGTGGGACAGAGGGGAGACCCAGTACTTC

j_call: TRBJ2-2
clone_size: few
v_call: TRBV10-3
d_call: -
cdr3_aa: CASSRTVLRGELFF
cdr3_nt: TGTGCCAGCAGCCGGACAGTCTTAAGAGGGGAGCTGTTTTTT

j_call: TRBJ2-5
clone_size: -
v_call: TRBV5-8
d_call: TRBD2
cdr3_aa: CASSLEREGQETQYF
cdr3_nt: TGTGCCAGCAGCTTGGAGCGGGAGGGTCAAGAGACCCAGTACTTC

j_call: TRBJ2-7
clone_size: few
v_call: TRBV2
d_call: TRBD1
cdr3_aa: CASSDRGTPPDEQYF
cdr3_nt: TGTGCCAGCAGTGACAGGGGGACCCCCCCGGACGAGCAGTACTTC

j_call: TRBJ1-1
clone_size: many
v_call: TRBV16
d_call: -
cdr3_aa: CASSQYGQLNTEAFF
cdr3_nt: TGTGCCAGCAGCCAATACGGCCAACTGAACACTGAAGCTTTCTTT